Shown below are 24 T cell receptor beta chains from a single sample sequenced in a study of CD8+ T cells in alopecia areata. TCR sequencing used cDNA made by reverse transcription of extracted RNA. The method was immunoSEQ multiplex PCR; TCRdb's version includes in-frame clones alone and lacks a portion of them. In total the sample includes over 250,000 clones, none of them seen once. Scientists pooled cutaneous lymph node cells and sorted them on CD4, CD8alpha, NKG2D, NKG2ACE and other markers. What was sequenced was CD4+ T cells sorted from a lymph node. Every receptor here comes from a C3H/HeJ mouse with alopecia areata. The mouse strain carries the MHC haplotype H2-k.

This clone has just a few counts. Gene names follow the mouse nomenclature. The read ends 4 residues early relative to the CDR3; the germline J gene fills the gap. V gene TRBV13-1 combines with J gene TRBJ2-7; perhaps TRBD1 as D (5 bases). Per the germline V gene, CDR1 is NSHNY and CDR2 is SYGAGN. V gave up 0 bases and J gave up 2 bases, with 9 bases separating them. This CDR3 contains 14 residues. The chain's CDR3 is CASSDGQGTYEQYF. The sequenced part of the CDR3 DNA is TGTGCCAGCAGTGATGGGCAGGGAACCTAT.

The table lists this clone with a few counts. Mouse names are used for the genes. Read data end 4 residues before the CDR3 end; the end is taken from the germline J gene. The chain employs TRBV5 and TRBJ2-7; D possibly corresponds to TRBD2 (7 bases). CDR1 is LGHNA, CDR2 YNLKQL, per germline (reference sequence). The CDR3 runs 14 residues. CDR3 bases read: TGTGCCAGCAGCCACCGGGGGGCCTTTTAT. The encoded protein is CASSHRGAFY. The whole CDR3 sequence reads CASSHRGAFYEQYF.

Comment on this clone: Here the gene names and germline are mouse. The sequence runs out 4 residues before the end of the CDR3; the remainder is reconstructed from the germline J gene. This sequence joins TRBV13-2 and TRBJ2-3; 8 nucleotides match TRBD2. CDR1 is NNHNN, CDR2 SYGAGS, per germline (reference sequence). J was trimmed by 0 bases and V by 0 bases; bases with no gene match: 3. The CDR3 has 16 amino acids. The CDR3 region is CASGDAGGWSAETLYF. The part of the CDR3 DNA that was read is TGTGCCAGCGGTGATGCTGGGGGGTGGAGTGCAGAA.

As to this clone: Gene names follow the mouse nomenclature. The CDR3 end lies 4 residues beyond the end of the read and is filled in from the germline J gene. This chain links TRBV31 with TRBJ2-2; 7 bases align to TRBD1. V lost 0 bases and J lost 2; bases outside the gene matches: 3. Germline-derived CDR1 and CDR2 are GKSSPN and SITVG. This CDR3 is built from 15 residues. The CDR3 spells CAWSLLTGNTGQLYF. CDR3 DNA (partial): TGTGCCTGGAGTCTACTGACAGGGAACACCGGG.

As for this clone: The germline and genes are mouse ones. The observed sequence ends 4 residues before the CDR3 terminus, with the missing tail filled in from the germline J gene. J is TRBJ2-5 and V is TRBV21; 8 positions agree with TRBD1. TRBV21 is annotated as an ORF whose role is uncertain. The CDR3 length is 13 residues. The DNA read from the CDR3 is TGTGCTAGCAGTCGGGACAGGAGGGAC. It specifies CASSRDRRD. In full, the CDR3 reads CASSRDRRDTQYF.

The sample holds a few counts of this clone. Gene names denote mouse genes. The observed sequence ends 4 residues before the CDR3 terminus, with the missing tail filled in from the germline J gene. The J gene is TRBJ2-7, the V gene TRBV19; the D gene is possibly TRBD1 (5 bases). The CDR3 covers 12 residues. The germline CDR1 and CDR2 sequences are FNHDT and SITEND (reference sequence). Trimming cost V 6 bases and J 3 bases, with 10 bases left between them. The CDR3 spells CASTAGNYEQYF. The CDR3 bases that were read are TGTGCCAGCACGGCAGGGAACTAT.

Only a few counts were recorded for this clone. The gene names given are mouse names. The sequenced part of the CDR3 DNA is TGTGCCAGCAGCTCCTTAGGGACAGGGGACACCGGG. Translated, it gives CASSSLGTGDTG. The full CDR3 is CASSSLGTGDTGQLYF. The V gene is TRBV3, the J gene TRBJ2-2, with 10 bases fitting TRBD1. The read ends 4 residues early relative to the CDR3; the germline J gene fills the gap. The length of the CDR3 is 16 residues. V shed 4 bases, J shed 3 bases, and the junction held 5 bases outside the gene matches. Germline V gene sequence: CDR1 SNHLY, CDR2 FYNGKV (reference sequence).

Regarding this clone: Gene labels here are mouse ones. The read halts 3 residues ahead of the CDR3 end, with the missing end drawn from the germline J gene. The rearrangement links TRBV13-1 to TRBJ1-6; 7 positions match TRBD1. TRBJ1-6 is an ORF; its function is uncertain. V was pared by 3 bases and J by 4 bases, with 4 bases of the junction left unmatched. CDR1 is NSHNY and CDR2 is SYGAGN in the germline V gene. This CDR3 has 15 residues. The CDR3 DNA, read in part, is TGTGCCAGCAGTGCCGCGACAGGGTATAATTCGCCC. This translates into CASSAATGYNSP. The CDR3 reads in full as CASSAATGYNSPLYF.

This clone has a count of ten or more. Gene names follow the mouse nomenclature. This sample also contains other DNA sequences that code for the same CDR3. The covered CDR3 bases are TGCACCTGCAGTGGGGGGACAGCAAACACCGGG. This gives the protein CTCSGGTANTG. In full, the CDR3 is CTCSGGTANTGQLYF. The chain recombines TRBV1 with TRBJ2-2; 7 bases fit TRBD1. The read terminates 4 residues ahead of where the CDR3 ends, so the germline J gene completes it. Germline values: CDR1 NSQYPW, CDR2 LRSPGD (reference sequence). V was pared by 4 bases and J by 0 bases, with 2 bases of the junction left unmatched. The CDR3 length is 15 residues.

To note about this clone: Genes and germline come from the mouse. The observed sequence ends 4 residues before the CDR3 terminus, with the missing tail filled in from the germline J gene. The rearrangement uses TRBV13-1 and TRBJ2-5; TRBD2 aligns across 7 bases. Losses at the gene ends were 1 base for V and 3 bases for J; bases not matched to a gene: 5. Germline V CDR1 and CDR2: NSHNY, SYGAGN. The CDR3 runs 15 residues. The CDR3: CASSDPTGRQDTQYF. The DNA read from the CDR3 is TGTGCCAGCAGTGATCCGACTGGGCGGCAAGAC.

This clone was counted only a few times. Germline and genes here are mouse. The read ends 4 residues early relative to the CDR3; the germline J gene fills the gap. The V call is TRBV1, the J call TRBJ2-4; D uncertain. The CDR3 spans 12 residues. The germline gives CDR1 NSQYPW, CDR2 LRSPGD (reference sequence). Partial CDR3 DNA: TGCACCTGCAGTGAGAGGGAAAAC. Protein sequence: CTCSEREN. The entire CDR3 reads CTCSERENTLYF. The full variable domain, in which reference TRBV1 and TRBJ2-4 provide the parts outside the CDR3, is VTLLEQNPRWRLVPRGQAVNLRCILKNSQYPWMSWYQQDLQKQLQWLFTLRSPGDKEVKSLPGADYLATRVTDTELRLQVANMSQGRTLYCTCSERENTLYFGAGTRLSVL.

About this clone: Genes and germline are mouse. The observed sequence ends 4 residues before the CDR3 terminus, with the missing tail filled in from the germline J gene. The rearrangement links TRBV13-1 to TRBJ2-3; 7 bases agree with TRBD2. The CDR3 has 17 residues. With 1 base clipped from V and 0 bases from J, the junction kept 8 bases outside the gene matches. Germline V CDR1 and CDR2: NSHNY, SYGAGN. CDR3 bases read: TGTGCCAGCAGTGATAACTGGGGCGCTTCTAGTGCAGAA. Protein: CASSDNWGASSAE. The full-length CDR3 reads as CASSDNWGASSAETLYF.

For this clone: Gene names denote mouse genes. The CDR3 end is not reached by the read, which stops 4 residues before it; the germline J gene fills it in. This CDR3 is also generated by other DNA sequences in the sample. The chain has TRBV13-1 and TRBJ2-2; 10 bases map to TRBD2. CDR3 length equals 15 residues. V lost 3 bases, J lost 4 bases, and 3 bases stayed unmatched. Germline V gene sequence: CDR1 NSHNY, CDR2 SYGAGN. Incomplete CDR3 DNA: TGTGCCAGCAGTGCTGGGGGGGCAGGCACCGGG. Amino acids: CASSAGGAGTG. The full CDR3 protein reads CASSAGGAGTGQLYF.

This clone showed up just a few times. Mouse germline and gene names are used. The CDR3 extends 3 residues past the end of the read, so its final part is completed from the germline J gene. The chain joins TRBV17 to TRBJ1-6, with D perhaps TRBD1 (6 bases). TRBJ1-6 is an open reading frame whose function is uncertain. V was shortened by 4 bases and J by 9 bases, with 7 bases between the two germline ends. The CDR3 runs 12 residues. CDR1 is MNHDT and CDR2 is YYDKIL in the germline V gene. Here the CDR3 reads CASSTGVSPLYF. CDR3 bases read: TGTGCTAGCAGTACAGGGGTTTCGCCC.

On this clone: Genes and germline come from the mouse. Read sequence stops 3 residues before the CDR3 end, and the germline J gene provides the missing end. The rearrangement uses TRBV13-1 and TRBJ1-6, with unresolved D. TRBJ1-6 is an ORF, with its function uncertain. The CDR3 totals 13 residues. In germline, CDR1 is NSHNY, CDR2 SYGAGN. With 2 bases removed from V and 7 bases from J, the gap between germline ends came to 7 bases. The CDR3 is CASSEQRNSPLYF. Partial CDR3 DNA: TGTGCCAGCAGTGAACAGAGGAATTCGCCC.

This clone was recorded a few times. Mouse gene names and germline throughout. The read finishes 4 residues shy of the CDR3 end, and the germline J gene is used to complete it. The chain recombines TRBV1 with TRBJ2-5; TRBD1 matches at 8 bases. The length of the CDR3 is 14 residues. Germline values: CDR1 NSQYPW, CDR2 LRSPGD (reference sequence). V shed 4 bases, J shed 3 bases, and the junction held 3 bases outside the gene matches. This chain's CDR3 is CTCSVGQGQDTQYF. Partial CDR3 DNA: TGCACCTGCAGTGTAGGACAGGGTCAAGAC.

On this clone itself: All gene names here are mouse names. The sequenced CDR3 bases are TGTGCCAGCAGCCAATGGCTGGAAGAC. Its translation: CASSQWLED. The whole CDR3 sequence reads CASSQWLEDTQYF. The chain joins TRBV5 to TRBJ2-5; D not resolved. The observed sequence ends 4 residues before the CDR3 terminus, with the missing tail filled in from the germline J gene. Germline assignment: CDR1 LGHNA and CDR2 YNLKQL (reference sequence). This CDR3 spans 13 amino acids.

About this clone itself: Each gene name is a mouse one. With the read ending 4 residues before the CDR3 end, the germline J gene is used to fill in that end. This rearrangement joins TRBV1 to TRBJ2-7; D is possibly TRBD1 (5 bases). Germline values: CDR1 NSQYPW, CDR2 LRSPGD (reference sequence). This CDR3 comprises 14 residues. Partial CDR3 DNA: TGCACCTGCAGTGCAGATCCAGGGCGTTAT. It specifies CTCSADPGRY. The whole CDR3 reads CTCSADPGRYEQYF.

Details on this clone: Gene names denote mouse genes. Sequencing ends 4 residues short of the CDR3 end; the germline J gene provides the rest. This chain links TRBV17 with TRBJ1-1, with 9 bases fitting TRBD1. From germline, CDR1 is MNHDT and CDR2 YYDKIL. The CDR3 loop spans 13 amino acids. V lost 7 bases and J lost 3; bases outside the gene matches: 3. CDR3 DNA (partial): TGTGCTAGCAAACAGGGGGCAGACACA. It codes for CASKQGADT. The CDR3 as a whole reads CASKQGADTEVFF.

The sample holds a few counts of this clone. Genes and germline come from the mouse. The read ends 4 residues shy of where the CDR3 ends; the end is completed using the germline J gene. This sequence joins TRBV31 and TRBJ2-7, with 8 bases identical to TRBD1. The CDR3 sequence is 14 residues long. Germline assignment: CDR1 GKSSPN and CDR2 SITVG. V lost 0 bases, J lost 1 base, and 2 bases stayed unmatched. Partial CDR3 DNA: TGTGCCTGGAGTCTTAGGGACAGGTCCTAT. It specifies CAWSLRDRSY. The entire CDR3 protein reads CAWSLRDRSYEQYF.

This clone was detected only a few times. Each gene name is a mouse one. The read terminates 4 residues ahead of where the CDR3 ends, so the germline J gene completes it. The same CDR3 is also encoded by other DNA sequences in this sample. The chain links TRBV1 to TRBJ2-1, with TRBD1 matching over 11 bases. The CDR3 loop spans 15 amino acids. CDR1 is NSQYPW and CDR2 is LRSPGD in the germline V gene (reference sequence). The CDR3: CTCSADGTGGAEQFF. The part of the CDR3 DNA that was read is TGCACCTGCAGTGCAGACGGGACAGGGGGGGCT.

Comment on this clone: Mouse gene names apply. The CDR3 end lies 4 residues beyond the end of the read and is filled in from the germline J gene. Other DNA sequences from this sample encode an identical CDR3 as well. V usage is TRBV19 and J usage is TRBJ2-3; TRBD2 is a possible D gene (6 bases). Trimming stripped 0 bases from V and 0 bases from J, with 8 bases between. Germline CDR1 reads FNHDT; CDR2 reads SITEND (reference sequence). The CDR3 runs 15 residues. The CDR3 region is CASSIAGTSAETLYF. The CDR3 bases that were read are TGTGCCAGCAGTATAGCGGGGACTAGTGCAGAA.

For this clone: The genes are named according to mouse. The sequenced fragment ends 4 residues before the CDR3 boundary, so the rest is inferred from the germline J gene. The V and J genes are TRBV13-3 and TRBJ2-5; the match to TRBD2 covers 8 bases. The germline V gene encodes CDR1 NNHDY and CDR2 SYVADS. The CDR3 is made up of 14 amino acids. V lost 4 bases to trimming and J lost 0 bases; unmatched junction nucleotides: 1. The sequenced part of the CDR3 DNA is TGTGCCAGCAGTCACTGGGGGAACCAAGAC. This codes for CASSHWGNQD. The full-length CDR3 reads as CASSHWGNQDTQYF.

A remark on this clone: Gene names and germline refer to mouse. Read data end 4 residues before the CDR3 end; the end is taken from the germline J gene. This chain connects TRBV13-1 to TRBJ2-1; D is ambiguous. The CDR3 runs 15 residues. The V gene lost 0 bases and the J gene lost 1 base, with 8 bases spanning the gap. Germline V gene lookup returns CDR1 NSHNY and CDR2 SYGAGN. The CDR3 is CASSDALENYAEQFF. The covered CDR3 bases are TGTGCCAGCAGTGATGCTCTGGAGAACTATGCT.